One sample yielded the 17 T cell receptor beta chains listed below, sequenced in a study of OX40 agonist ivuxolimab in advanced cancers. Assay: immunoSEQ multiplex PCR; the TCRdb copy retains only in-frame clones and omits some. This sample has around 80,000 clones; about 85% occur once, and the top ten carry roughly 3.1%. The sample was CD4+ or CD8+ T cells sorted from blood, taken in a trial of the OX40 agonist ivuxolimab. These receptors came from an adult with an advanced solid tumor such as melanoma, head and neck, liver or kidney cancer.

Worth noting for this clone: The same CDR3 also results from other DNA sequences found in this sample. V is TRBV27 and J is TRBJ2-7; 9 bases agree with TRBD1. CDR3 length equals 16 residues. V gave up 5 bases and J gave up 2 bases; unmatched junction bases: 10. CDR1 and CDR2 from the germline V gene are MNHEY and SMNVEV (reference sequence). The CDR3 is CASSHQQGARAYEQYF. The CDR3 DNA reads TGTGCCAGCAGTCATCAACAGGGGGCCAGGGCCTACGAGCAGTACTTC.

The chain employs TRBV7-3 and TRBJ1-1, with 7 bases matching TRBD1. Germline loops: CDR1 SGHTA, CDR2 FQGTGA. The CDR3 runs to 13 residues. The trim removed 5 bases at V and 8 bases at J, leaving 8 bases unmatched. The CDR3 spells CASSQTLQGEAFF. The CDR3 region has the DNA TGTGCCAGCAGCCAGACCCTACAGGGGGAAGCTTTCTTT.

V is TRBV30 and J is TRBJ1-1; TRBD1 agrees at 8 bases. V lost 1 base, J lost 0 bases, and 10 bases stayed unmatched. The CDR3 spans 17 residues. In germline, CDR1 is GTSNPN, CDR2 SVGIG (reference sequence). Written as DNA, the CDR3 is TGTGCCTGGAGTGGCGGACAGGGAAGGCCAATGAACACTGAAGCTTTCTTT. Translating it yields CAWSGGQGRPMNTEAFF.

The chain couples TRBV5-1 to TRBJ2-7; D unresolved. The germline gives CDR1 SGHRS, CDR2 YFSETQ. There are 15 residues in the CDR3. V was cut by 1 base and J by 3 bases, with 14 bases left in between. The CDR3, as DNA: TGCGCCAGCAGCTTGATCAGCTCCGGAGACTACGAGCAGTACTTC. Protein product: CASSLISSGDYEQYF.

V gene TRBV18 combines with J gene TRBJ1-5; no clear D gene. V gave up 2 bases and J gave up 5 bases, with 7 bases separating them. Germline V gives CDR1 KGHSH, CDR2 LQKENI. The CDR3 has 13 amino acids. The CDR3 DNA sequence: TGTGCCAGCTCACCAGGGTTAGATCAGCCCCAGCATTTT. Encoded protein: CASSPGLDQPQHF. The complete variable domain, with remaining parts taken from reference TRBV18 and TRBJ1-5, reads NAGVMQNPRHLVRRRGQEARLRCSPMKGHSHVYWYRQLPEEGLKFMVYLQKENIIDESGMPKERFSAEFPKEGPSILRIQQVVRGDSAAYFCASSPGLDQPQHFGDGTRLSIL.

CDR3 amino acids: CASRQPSQGHIQFF. In nucleotides, the CDR3 is TGTGCCAGCAGACAGCCCTCACAGGGACATATTCAGTTCTTC. The gene calls are TRBV11-3 and TRBJ2-1; tentatively, D is TRBD1 (6 bases). CDR1 is SGHNT and CDR2 is YENEEA in the germline V gene. The V end was cut by 6 bases, the J end by 13 bases, with 22 bases between. The CDR3 has 14 amino acids.

V gene TRBV18 combines with J gene TRBJ2-7; D is perhaps TRBD2 (5 bases). Germline-derived CDR1 and CDR2 are KGHSH and LQKENI. The CDR3 has 15 residues. Trimming removed 3 bases from V and 6 bases from J, with 18 bases in between. The CDR3 coding sequence is TGTGCCAGCTCACCCGCCTTGGCGGCGGGCCTCGAGCAGTACTTC. It codes for CASSPALAAGLEQYF.

This chain joins TRBV10-3 and TRBJ2-6, with a tentative D call TRBD2 (5 bases). The CDR3 extends over 13 amino acids. Germline V gene lookup returns CDR1 ENHRY and CDR2 SYGVKD. V lost 10 bases and J 3 bases, leaving 10 bases between the germline ends. The CDR3 DNA reads as TGTGCCACGGCCGGGGATGGGGCCAACGTCCTGACTTTC. It is translated as CATAGDGANVLTF.

The V and J genes are TRBV18 and TRBJ2-3, with TRBD1 as a possible D gene (6 bases). The CDR3 length is 14 residues. The V end was cut by 8 bases, the J end by 2 bases, with 14 bases between. Per the germline V gene, CDR1 is KGHSH and CDR2 is LQKENI. The CDR3 coding sequence is TGTGCCAGCACTCAACAGGGCATCACAGATACGCAGTATTTT. It specifies CASTQQGITDTQYF.

This rearrangement joins TRBV7-6 to TRBJ1-1; no definite D call. The CDR3 consists of 16 residues. Germline CDR1 and CDR2: SGHVS and FNYEAQ. Trimming left V 2 bases short and J 4 bases short, with 17 bases between. CDR3 amino acids: CASSLLHSEWLTEAFF. In DNA, the CDR3 is TGTGCCAGCAGCTTATTGCATTCGGAGTGGCTCACTGAAGCTTTCTTT.

The genes are TRBV7-6 and TRBJ2-5; D may match TRBD1 or TRBD2 (5 bases each). Germline V gene data show CDR1 as SGHVS and CDR2 as FNYEAQ. Deletions cut 7 bases from V and 5 bases from J, with 17 bases between. CDR3 size: 14 residues. The CDR3 sequence: CASNPRGAAETQYF. CDR3 in DNA: TGTGCCAGCAACCCTAGAGGGGCGGCCGAGACCCAGTACTTC.

The chain recombines TRBV7-9 with TRBJ1-4; maybe TRBD1 (5 bases). Germline V gene data show CDR1 as SEHNR and CDR2 as FQNEAQ (reference sequence). The CDR3 contains 16 residues. Trimming removed 5 bases at V and 5 bases at J, with 18 bases between. CDR3 nucleotide sequence: TGTGCCAGCAGCGCCCGGGGCGGGGGAACAAATGAAAAACTGTTTTTT. The encoded protein is CASSARGGGTNEKLFF.

The chain employs TRBV11-3 and TRBJ2-7; TRBD1 might be the D (5 bases). The CDR3 extends over 18 amino acids. Trimming took 5 bases from V and 0 from J, leaving 23 bases between them. Germline CDR1 and CDR2: SGHNT and YENEEA. This CDR3 reads CASSQLFGHQSSSYEQYF. The CDR3 nucleotides read TGTGCCAGCAGCCAACTCTTCGGACACCAGTCGAGCTCCTACGAGCAGTACTTC.

CDR3 sequence (DNA): TGTGCCAGCAACCTTAGGGCAGATTCACCCCTCCACTTT. It translates to CASNLRADSPLHF. The gene calls are TRBV7-2 and TRBJ1-6, with D uncertain. CDR3 length: 13 amino acids. V was clipped by 7 bases and J by 8 bases, with 12 bases between them. Germline loops: CDR1 SGHTA, CDR2 FQGNSA.

The rearrangement joins TRBV4-3 to TRBJ2-5, with 7 bases matching TRBD2. This CDR3 region has 15 residues. In germline, CDR1 is LGHNA, CDR2 YSLEER. J gave up 5 bases and V 1 base, and 7 bases lay outside the gene matches. The CDR3, as DNA: TGCGCCAGCAGCCAAGTATCGACTAGCCGGGAGACCCAGTACTTC. This encodes CASSQVSTSRETQYF.

CDR3 coding DNA: TGTGCCAGCAGCTTGTGGCAGGGTACTGAAGCTTTCTTT. This gives the protein CASSLWQGTEAFF. The chain couples TRBV7-2 to TRBJ1-1; TRBD1 is a possible D gene (5 bases). This CDR3 spans 13 amino acids. Trimming shortened V by 3 bases and J by 5 bases, and 10 bases separated the two germline ends. In germline, CDR1 is SGHTA, CDR2 FQGNSA.

The chain has TRBV25-1 and TRBJ2-1; no clear D gene. V shed 0 bases and J shed 7 bases, with 10 bases lying between them. Germline CDR1 MGHDK, CDR2 SYGVNS. CDR3 length: 14 residues. The CDR3 sequence is CASSEYLRGNEQFF. The CDR3 bases are TGTGCCAGCAGTGAATACCTTCGTGGGAATGAGCAGTTCTTC.